This is a list of T cell receptor delta chains from one sample in a study of Vδ1+ human thymocytes. TCRdb reanalysed the multiplex PCR reads with CATT. Of approximately 25,000 delta-chain clones in the sample, approximately 32% are singletons; the top ten hold 1.6%. Sequenced material: Vdelta1+ gamma-delta thymocytes from the thymus. All receptors come from a boy younger than two who had congenital heart surgery. The CDR3 runs from the conserved cysteine through the conserved F or W. A D gene is named only where the DNA matches it firmly. Size is stated for part of the rows, as once, few or many counts, or as a class when the clone is expanded.

D: TRDD3
V: TRDV1
J: TRDJ1
size: NA
CDR3: CALGEHHPTPLMGDTRADKLIF
DNA: TGTGCTCTTGGGGAACATCATCCTACCCCACTTATGGGGGATACGCGTGCCGATAAACTCATCTTT

D: NA
V: TRDV1
J: TRDJ1
size: NA
CDR3: CALGTRLGPQRTDKLIF
DNA: TGTGCTCTTGGGACCCGACTGGGTCCCCAACGTACCGATAAACTCATCTTT

D: NA
V: TRDV1
J: TRDJ1
size: few
CDR3: CALGVLPTGPYTDKLIF
DNA: TGTGCTCTTGGGGTGCTCCCTACGGGTCCTTACACCGATAAACTCATCTTT

D: TRDD3
V: TRDV1
J: TRDJ1
size: NA
CDR3: CALGERLRLGFESSPDKLIF
DNA: TGTGCTCTTGGGGAACGCCTACGACTGGGGTTCGAAAGTAGCCCCGATAAACTCATCTTT

D: TRDD3
V: TRDV1
J: TRDJ1
size: few
CDR3: CALGEKESRWGIRGADKLIF
DNA: TGTGCTCTTGGGGAAAAGGAATCCCGCTGGGGGATAAGGGGGGCCGATAAACTCATCTTT

D: NA
V: TRDV1
J: TRDJ1
size: NA
CDR3: CALGRPQASPVPLVIKLIF
DNA: TGTGCTCTTGGGAGGCCCCAGGCTTCCCCAGTTCCACTGGTGATTAAACTCATCTTT

D: NA
V: TRDV1
J: TRDJ1
size: few
CDR3: CALGELTGAFGRYWVNTDKLIF
DNA: TGTGCTCTTGGGGAACTCACGGGGGCCTTCGGGAGGTACTGGGTAAACACCGATAAACTCATCTTT

D: TRDD2
V: TRDV1
J: TRDJ1
size: medium-sized
CDR3: CALGERLPTELSYTDKLIF
DNA: TGTGCTCTTGGGGAAAGACTTCCTACGGAGCTGAGTTACACCGATAAACTCATCTTT

D: NA
V: TRDV1
J: TRDJ1
size: few
CDR3: CALGNDLPRPSGGSDKLIF
DNA: TGTGCTCTTGGGAACGACCTTCCTAGACCTTCTGGGGGCTCCGATAAACTCATCTTT

D: NA
V: TRDV1
J: TRDJ1
size: NA
CDR3: CALGEGIDRTAHHKLIF
DNA: TGTGCTCTTGGGGAAGGGATCGACCGTACAGCCCATCATAAACTCATCTTT

D: TRDD3
V: TRDV1
J: TRDJ1
size: NA
CDR3: CALGECPLLGDTGADKLIF
DNA: TGTGCTCTTGGGGAATGCCCCCTTCTGGGGGATACGGGGGCCGATAAACTCATCTTT

D: TRDD3
V: TRDV1
J: TRDJ1
size: NA
CDR3: CALGEHHPTPLVGDTRADKLIF
DNA: TGTGCTCTTGGGGAACATCATCCTACCCCACTTGTGGGGGATACGCGTGCCGATAAACTCATCTTT

D: NA
V: TRDV1
J: TRDJ1
size: NA
CDR3: CALGEPRGGGVSFGDKLIF
DNA: TGTGCTCTTGGGGAGCCTCGGGGTGGTGGGGTTTCGTTCGGCGATAAACTCATCTTT

D: NA
V: TRDV1
J: TRDJ1
size: few
CDR3: CALGELKPVYHRLARRDVTDKLIF
DNA: TGTGCTCTTGGGGAACTAAAGCCAGTTTATCACCGACTGGCTCGGAGAGACGTCACCGATAAACTCATCTTT

D: NA
V: TRDV1
J: TRDJ1
size: NA
CDR3: CALGEFSSFPGGEGTDKLIF
DNA: TGTGCTCTTGGGGAATTCTCGTCCTTCCCTGGGGGGGAGGGCACCGATAAACTCATCTTT

D: NA
V: TRDV1
J: TRDJ1
size: few
CDR3: CALGVVLPRLGQGERTDKLIF
DNA: TGTGCTCTTGGGGTTGTCCTACCCCGACTGGGTCAGGGAGAGAGAACCGATAAACTCATCTTT

D: NA
V: TRDV1
J: TRDJ1
size: NA
CDR3: CALGGRFGLPYTDKLIF
DNA: TGTGCTCTTGGGGGCCGGTTCGGCCTCCCGTACACCGATAAACTCATCTTT

D: TRDD3
V: TRDV1
J: TRDJ1
size: NA
CDR3: CALGEGPVGLRGIRADKLIF
DNA: TGTGCTCTTGGGGAAGGCCCGGTGGGTCTTCGGGGGATACGCGCCGATAAACTCATCTTT

D: NA
V: TRDV1
J: TRDJ1
size: NA
CDR3: CALGELTYLYTDKLIF
DNA: TGTGCTCTTGGGGAACTCACCTACCTGTACACCGATAAACTCATCTTT

D: NA
V: TRDV1
J: TRDJ1
size: NA
CDR3: CARGVPLSGYKYTDKRIF
DNA: TGTGCACGTGGGGTTCCCCTTAGTGGGTACAAGTACACCGATAAACGCATCTTT

D: TRDD3
V: TRDV1
J: TRDJ1
size: few
CDR3: CALGAPGGYAKQYTDKLIF
DNA: TGTGCTCTTGGGGCTCCAGGGGGATACGCCAAGCAGTACACCGATAAACTCATCTTT

D: TRDD3
V: TRDV1
J: TRDJ1
size: NA
CDR3: CALGEPRATGDRYTDKLIF
DNA: TGTGCTCTTGGGGAACCCCGGGCTACTGGGGACCGCTACACCGATAAACTCATCTTT